This TCR beta chain was observed in a study of type 1 and type 2 diabetes patients. Findings and limits, study-wide: Type 1 diabetes repertoires were significantly less diverse than type 2 diabetes ones. Type 2 diabetes patients had few highly-expanded CD4+ clones, median one.

Regarding this clonotype: Its target is not known.

Germline V CDR1 and CDR2: MNHNY, SVGAGI (reference sequence). Trimming cost V 6 bases and J 5 bases; bases outside gene matches: 8. The CDR3 has 15 residues. Diabetic patients met standard criteria for type 1 or type 2 diabetes. PCR was run on genomic DNA. Multiplex PCR with 30 forward and 13 reverse primers amplified the TCR beta CDR3. TCRdb called the multiplex PCR reads again in MiXCR, with one record for every CDR3 protein. The sample lists more than 250,000 distinct CDR3 sequences, more than 45% occurring once. The specimen sequenced was peripheral blood mononuclear cells (PBMCs). The chain joins TRBV6-6 to TRBJ1-5, with TRBD1 matching 9 bases. The TCR originated in a young man with type 2 diabetes. This CDR3 is CASSSTGGDYQPQHF. The CDR3 DNA sequence: TGTGCCAGCAGCTCCACAGGGGGCGATTATCAGCCCCAGCATTTT.